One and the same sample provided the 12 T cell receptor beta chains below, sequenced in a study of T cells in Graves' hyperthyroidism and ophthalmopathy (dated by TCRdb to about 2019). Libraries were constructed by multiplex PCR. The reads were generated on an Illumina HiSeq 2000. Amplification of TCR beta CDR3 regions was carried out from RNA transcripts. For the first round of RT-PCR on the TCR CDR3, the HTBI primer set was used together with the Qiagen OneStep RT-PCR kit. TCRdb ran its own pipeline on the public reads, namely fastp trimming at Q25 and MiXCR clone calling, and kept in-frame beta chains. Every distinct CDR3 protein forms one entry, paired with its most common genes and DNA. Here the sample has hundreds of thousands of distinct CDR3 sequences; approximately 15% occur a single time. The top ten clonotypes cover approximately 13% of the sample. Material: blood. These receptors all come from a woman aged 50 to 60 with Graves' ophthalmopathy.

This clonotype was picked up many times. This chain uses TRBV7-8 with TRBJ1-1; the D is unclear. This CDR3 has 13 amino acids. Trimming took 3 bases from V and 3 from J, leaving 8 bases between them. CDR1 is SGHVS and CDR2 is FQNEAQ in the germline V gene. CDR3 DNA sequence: TGTGCCAGCAGCTTCTTTATGCACACTGAAGCTTTCTTT. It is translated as CASSFFMHTEAFF.

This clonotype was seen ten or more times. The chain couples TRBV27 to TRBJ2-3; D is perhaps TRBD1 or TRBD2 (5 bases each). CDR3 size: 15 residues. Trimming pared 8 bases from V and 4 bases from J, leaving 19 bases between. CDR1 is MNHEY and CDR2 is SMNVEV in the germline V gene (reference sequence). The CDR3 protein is CASGGWGRHSDTQYF. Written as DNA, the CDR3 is TGTGCCAGCGGGGGATGGGGCAGACACTCAGATACGCAGTATTTT.

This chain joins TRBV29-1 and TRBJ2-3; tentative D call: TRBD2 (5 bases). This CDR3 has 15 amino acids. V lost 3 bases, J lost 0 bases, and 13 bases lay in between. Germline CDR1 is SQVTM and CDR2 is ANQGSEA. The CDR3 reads CSVDNYSESTDTQYF. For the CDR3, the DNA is TGCAGCGTTGACAATTATAGCGAGAGCACAGATACGCAGTATTTT.

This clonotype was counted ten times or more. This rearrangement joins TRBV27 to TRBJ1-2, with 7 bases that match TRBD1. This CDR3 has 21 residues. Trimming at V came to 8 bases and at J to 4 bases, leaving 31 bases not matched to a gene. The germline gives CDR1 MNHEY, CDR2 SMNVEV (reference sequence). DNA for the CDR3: TGTGCCAGCGGGACCTACCGGGACAGAATAACCCCCACCCAGGAAAGCTATGGCTACACCTTC. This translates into CASGTYRDRITPTQESYGYTF.

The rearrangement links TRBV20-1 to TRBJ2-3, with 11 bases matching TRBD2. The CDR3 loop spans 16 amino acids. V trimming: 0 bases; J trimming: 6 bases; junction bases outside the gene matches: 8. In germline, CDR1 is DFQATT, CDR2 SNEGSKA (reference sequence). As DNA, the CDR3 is TGCAGTGCTAGAGACGAACTAGCGGGAGCACTTGATACGCAGTATTTT. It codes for CSARDELAGALDTQYF.

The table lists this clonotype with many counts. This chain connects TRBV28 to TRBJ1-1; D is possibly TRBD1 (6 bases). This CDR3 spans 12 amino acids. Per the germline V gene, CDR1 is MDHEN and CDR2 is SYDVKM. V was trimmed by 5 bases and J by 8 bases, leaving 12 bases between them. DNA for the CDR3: TGTGCCAGCAGTCCACCGGGACAAGAAGCTTTCTTT. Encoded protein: CASSPPGQEAFF.

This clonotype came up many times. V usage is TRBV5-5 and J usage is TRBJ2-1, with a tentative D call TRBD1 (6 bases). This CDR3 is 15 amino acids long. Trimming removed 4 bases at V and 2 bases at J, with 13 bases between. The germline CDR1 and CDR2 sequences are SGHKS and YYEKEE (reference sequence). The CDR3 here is CASSPGQKTYNEQFF. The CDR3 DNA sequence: TGTGCCAGCAGCCCCGGACAGAAGACCTACAATGAGCAGTTCTTC.

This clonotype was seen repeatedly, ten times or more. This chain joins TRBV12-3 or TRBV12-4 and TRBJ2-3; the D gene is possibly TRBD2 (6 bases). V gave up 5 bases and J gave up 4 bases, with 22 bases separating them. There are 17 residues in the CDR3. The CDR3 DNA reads TGTGCCAGCAGTGCCAGCCCTAGCGCCGGTAGAGCAGATACGCAGTATTTT. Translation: CASSASPSAGRADTQYF.

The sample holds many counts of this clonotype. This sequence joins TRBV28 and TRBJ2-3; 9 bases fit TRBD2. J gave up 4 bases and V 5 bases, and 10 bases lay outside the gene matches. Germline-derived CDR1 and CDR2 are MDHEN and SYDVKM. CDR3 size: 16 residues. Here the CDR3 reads CASSPSGGRAADTQYF. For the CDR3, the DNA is TGTGCCAGCAGTCCTAGCGGCGGGAGGGCCGCAGATACGCAGTATTTT.

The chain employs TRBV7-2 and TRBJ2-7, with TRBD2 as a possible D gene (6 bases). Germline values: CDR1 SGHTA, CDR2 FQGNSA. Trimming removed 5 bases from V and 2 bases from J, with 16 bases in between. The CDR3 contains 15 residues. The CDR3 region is CASSAYSGSPYEQYF. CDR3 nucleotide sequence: TGTGCCAGCAGCGCCTACAGCGGGTCCCCCTACGAGCAGTACTTC.

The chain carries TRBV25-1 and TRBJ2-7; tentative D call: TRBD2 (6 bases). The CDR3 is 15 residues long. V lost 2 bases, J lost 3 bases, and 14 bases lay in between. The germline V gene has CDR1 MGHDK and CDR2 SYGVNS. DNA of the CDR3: TGTGCCAGCAGTGAAACCGGGACTGCCAACTACGAGCAGTACTTC. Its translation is CASSETGTANYEQYF.

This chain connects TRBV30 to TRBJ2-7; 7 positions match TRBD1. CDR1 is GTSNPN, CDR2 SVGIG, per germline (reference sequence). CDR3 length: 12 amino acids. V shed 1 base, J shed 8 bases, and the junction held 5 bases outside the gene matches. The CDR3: CAWSGQGVKQYF. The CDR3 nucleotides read TGTGCCTGGAGTGGACAGGGTGTAAAGCAGTACTTC.